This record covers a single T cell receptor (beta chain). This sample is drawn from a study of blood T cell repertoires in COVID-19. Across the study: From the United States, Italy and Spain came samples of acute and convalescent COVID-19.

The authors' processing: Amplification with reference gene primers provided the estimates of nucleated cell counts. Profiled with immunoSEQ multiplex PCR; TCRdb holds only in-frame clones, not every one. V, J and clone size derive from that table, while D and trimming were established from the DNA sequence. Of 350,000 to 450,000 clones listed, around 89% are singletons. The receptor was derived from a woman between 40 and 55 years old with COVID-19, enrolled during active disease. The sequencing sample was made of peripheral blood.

The CDR3 bases are TGTGCCAGCAGCCCCTCGGGGGGCACCAACGGCTATGGCTACACCTTC. Amino acids: CASSPSGGTNGYGYTF. This chain connects TRBV11-2 to TRBJ1-2; D is possibly TRBD1 (6 bases). This CDR3 contains 16 residues. Germline CDR1 reads SGHAT; CDR2 reads FQNNGV. Trimming shortened V by 5 bases and J by 4 bases, and 20 bases separated the two germline ends.